Detailed here is one T cell receptor beta chain. The antigen remains unidentified. This may arise from a read error, as a much more abundant clone is one base away. The germline gives CDR1 DFQATT, CDR2 SNEGSKA (reference sequence). The CDR3 runs to 12 residues. The sample is drawn from a study of tumor and adjacent non-tumor tissue in lung cancer. As for the study in general: Histology: 12 adenocarcinoma, a couple of squamous cell carcinoma, 1 small cell lung cancer.

Study-level points and caveats: Normal lung showed higher cumulative top 100 clone frequency than tumor. Tumor TCR diversity, when higher, was linked to shorter survival.

A modified ARM-PCR protocol with three rounds of nested PCR amplified TCRbeta. TCRdb used MiXCR to reprocess the multiplex PCR reads, holding one entry per CDR3 protein. The profile shows 70,000 to 90,000 distinct CDR3 sequences, under 85% of them singletons. RNA was extracted from bulk tissue without any cell sorting. Chemotherapy-naive patients with new lung cancer underwent thoracic surgery in China, August–November 2014. The receptor's source is a woman aged 45-60 years with non-small cell lung cancer. This chain connects TRBV20-1 to TRBJ1-5, with 7 bases aligning to TRBD1. The sequenced sample consisted of lung tumor tissue. The CDR3 coding sequence is TGCAGTCCGGGACAGAGCAATCAGCGCCAGCATTTT. Protein: CSPGQSNQRQHF.